The next 11 T cell receptor beta chains were all read from a single sample in a study of blood T cell repertoires in COVID-19. The repertoire was sequenced with immunoSEQ multiplex PCR; TCRdb's copy has only in-frame clones and lacks some. The top ten clones hold 7.9% of a sample with more than 90,000 clones, 75% to 90% of them seen once. Sequencing was performed on peripheral blood. These receptors originate from an older man with acute or convalescent COVID-19.

The V and J genes are TRBV10-1 and TRBJ2-2; D gene unclear. CDR1 and CDR2 from the germline V gene are WNHNN and SYGVQD (reference sequence). With 7 bases removed from V and 1 base from J, the gap between germline ends came to 10 bases. The CDR3 covers 14 residues. The CDR3 region is CASTPSVNTGELFF. The CDR3, as DNA: TGCGCCAGCACTCCGTCAGTGAACACCGGGGAGCTGTTTTTT.

This clone was detected a few times. The V and J genes are TRBV5-1 and TRBJ1-3; 7 nucleotides agree with TRBD1. The germline V gene has CDR1 SGHRS and CDR2 YFSETQ. J lost 9 bases, V lost 5 bases, and 11 bases had no gene match. This CDR3 spans 14 amino acids. DNA for the CDR3: TGCGCCAGCAGACTAGACGGGACAGCCAGCACCATATATTTT. It translates to CASRLDGTASTIYF.

This chain connects TRBV24-1 to TRBJ2-3, with D maybe TRBD2 (6 bases). The CDR3 contains 17 residues. CDR1 and CDR2 from the germline V gene are KGHDR and SFDVKD. Trimming removed 1 base at V and 1 base at J, with 14 bases between. Here the CDR3 reads CATSDFGLRRGTDTQYF. The CDR3, as DNA: TGTGCCACCAGTGATTTCGGACTTCGGAGGGGCACAGATACGCAGTATTTT.

The chain employs TRBV5-1 and TRBJ2-7; D is ambiguous. The CDR3 contains 12 residues. From germline, CDR1 is SGHRS and CDR2 YFSETQ. The V and J ends lost 1 base and 6 bases respectively, with 8 bases between them. The chain's CDR3 is CASSLSSREQYF. The CDR3 region has the DNA TGCGCCAGCAGCTTGTCTTCTCGCGAGCAGTACTTC.

The chain has TRBV7-9 and TRBJ2-1; 7 bases are shared with TRBD1. CDR3 length: 16 amino acids. J lost 5 bases, V lost 3 bases, and 10 bases had no gene match. Germline values: CDR1 SEHNR, CDR2 FQNEAQ (reference sequence). CDR3 nucleotide sequence: TGTGCCAGCAGCTTTATTGTAGGGGACAGAGACAATGAGCAGTTCTTC. Protein sequence: CASSFIVGDRDNEQFF.

This clone was counted a few times. The CDR3 protein is CASRSSGTAYEQYF. CDR3 bases: TGTGCCAGCAGAAGCTCCGGGACAGCCTACGAGCAGTACTTC. The chain is built from TRBV28 and TRBJ2-7; 7 bases are shared with TRBD1. The length of the CDR3 is 14 residues. J was trimmed by 2 bases and V by 6 bases; bases with no gene match: 7. Germline CDR1 is MDHEN and CDR2 is SYDVKM.

The V and J genes are TRBV4-1 and TRBJ1-3, with D perhaps TRBD1 (5 bases). The CDR3 runs 15 residues. In germline, CDR1 is MGHRA, CDR2 YSYEKL. Trimming cost V 0 bases and J 2 bases, with 8 bases left between them. The CDR3, as DNA: TGCGCCAGCAGCCAAGAAGGGGTTCCTGGAAACACCATATATTTT. Its translation: CASSQEGVPGNTIYF.

The chain combines TRBV4-2 with TRBJ1-5; no firm D call. Germline values: CDR1 LGHNA, CDR2 YNFKEQ. V was cut by 0 bases and J by 11 bases, with 14 bases left in between. CDR3 length: 14 residues. CDR3 residues: CASSQDYSSKSQHF. The CDR3 nucleotides read TGTGCCAGCAGCCAAGATTACAGTTCTAAGTCCCAGCATTTT.

The CDR3: CASSPKKAGGLPEQFF. DNA for the CDR3: TGTGCCAGCAGCCCAAAAAAGGCGGGAGGGCTTCCAGAGCAGTTCTTC. The V gene is TRBV7-3, the J gene TRBJ2-1, with 9 bases identical to TRBD2. V shed 5 bases and J 10 bases; nucleotides not matched to a gene: 15. Germline values: CDR1 SGHTA, CDR2 FQGTGA. The CDR3 spans 16 residues.

This chain links TRBV19 with TRBJ1-4; D ambiguous. V dropped 7 bases and J dropped 8 bases, with 17 bases sitting between them. Germline V gene data show CDR1 as LNHDA and CDR2 as SQIVND (reference sequence). The CDR3 extends over 14 amino acids. CDR3 DNA sequence: TGTGCCAGTACCCCGGGATTCTGGAGCGAAAAACTGTTTTTT. Its protein product is CASTPGFWSEKLFF.

The V and J genes are TRBV5-4 and TRBJ2-2, with TRBD1 matching over 7 bases. Germline values: CDR1 SGHNT, CDR2 YYREEE (reference sequence). V lost 4 bases to trimming and J lost 6 bases; unmatched junction nucleotides: 9. CDR3 length: 15 amino acids. In DNA form, the CDR3 reads TGTGCCAGCAGCACCGGGACAGTGACCGCCGGGGAGCTGTTTTTT. Translating it yields CASSTGTVTAGELFF.